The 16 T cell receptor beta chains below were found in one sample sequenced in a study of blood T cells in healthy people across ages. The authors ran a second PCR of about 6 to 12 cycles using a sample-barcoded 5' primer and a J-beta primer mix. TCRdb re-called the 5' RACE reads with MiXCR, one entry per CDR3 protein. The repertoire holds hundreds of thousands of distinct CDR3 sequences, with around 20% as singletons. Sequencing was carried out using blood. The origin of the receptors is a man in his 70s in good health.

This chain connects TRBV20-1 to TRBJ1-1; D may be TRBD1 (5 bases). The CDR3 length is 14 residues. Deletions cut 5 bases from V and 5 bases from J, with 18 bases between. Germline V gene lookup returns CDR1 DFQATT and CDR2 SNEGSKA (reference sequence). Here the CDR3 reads CSAEQARSRTEAFF. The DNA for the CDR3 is TGCAGTGCTGAACAGGCCAGGTCGAGGACTGAAGCTTTCTTT.

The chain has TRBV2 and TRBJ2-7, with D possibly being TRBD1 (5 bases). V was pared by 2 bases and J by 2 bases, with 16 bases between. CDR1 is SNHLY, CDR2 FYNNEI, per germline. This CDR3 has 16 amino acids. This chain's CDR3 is CASSEYSGHQPYEQYF. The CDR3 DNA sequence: TGTGCCAGCAGTGAATACTCAGGGCATCAACCCTACGAGCAGTACTTC.

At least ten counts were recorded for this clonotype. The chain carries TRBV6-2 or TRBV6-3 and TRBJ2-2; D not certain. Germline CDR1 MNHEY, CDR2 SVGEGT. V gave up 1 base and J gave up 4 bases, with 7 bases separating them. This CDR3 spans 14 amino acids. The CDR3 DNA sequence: TGTGCCAGCAGTTACTTAGGTAGCACCGGGGAGCTGTTTTTT. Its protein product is CASSYLGSTGELFF.

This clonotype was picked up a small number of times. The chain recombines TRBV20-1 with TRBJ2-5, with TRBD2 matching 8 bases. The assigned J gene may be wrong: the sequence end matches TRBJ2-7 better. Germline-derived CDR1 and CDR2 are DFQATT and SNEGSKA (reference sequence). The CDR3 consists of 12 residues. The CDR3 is CSAQRESYEQYF. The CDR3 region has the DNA TGCAGTGCACAGCGGGAGTCCTACGAGCAGTACTTC.

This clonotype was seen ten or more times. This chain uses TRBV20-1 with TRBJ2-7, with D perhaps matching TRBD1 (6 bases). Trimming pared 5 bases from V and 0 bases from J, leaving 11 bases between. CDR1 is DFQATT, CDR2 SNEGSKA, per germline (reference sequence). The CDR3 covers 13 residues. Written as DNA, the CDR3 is TGCAGTGCTGTCGACAGGAGCTCCTACGAGCAGTACTTC. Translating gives CSAVDRSSYEQYF.

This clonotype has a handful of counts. The CDR3 DNA follows: TGCAGTACCGGAGGAAAAAAAGAGCAGCCCCAGCATTTT. It specifies CSTGGKKEQPQHF. This chain uses TRBV20-1 with TRBJ1-5; D is ambiguous. Deletions cut 8 bases from V and 7 bases from J, with 18 bases between. The CDR3 covers 13 residues. Germline CDR1 reads DFQATT; CDR2 reads SNEGSKA (reference sequence).

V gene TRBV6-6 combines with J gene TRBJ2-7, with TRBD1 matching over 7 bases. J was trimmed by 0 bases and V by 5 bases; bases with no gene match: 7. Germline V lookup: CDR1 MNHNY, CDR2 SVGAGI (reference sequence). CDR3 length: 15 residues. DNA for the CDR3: TGTGCCAGCAGTGGACAGGATGGCGGCTCCTACGAGCAGTACTTC. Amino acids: CASSGQDGGSYEQYF.

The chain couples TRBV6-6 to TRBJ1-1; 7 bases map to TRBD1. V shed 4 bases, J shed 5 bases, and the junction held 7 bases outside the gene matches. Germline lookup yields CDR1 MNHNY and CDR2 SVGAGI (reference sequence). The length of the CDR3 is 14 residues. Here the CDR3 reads CASSSTGEWTEAFF. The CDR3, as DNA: TGTGCCAGCAGTTCCACAGGGGAGTGGACTGAAGCTTTCTTT.

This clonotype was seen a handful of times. The chain's CDR3 is CASKLAGGPPYEQYF. The CDR3 nucleotides read TGTGCCAGCAAACTAGCGGGAGGTCCCCCCTACGAGCAGTACTTC. The V gene is TRBV28, the J gene TRBJ2-5; 12 bases agree with TRBD2. The closer fit of TRBJ2-7 to the DNA end suggests the J call may be wrong. Germline CDR1 is MDHEN and CDR2 is SYDVKM. The CDR3 has 15 amino acids.

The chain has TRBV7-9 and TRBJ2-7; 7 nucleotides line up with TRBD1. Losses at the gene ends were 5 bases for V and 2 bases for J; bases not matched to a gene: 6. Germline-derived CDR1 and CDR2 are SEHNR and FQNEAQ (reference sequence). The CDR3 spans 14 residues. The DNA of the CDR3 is TGTGCCAGCAGCCCTGGGACAGTGCCCTACGAGCAGTACTTC. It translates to CASSPGTVPYEQYF.

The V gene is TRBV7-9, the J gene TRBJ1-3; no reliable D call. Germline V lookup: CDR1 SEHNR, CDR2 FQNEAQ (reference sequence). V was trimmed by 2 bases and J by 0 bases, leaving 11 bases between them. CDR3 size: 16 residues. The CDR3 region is CASSLLGRRSGNTIYF. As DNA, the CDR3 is TGTGCCAGCAGCTTATTAGGACGGCGCTCTGGAAACACCATATATTTT.

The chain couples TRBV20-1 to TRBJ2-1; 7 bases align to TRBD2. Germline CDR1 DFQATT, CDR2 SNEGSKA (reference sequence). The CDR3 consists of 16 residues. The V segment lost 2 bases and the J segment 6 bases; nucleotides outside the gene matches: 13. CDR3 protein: CSARSFFAGAPNEQFF. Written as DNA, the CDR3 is TGCAGTGCTAGATCCTTCTTTGCGGGAGCCCCCAATGAGCAGTTCTTC.

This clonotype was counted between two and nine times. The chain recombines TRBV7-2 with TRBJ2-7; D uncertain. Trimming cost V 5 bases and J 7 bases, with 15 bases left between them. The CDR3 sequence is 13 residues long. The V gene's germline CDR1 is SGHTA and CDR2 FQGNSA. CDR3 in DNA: TGTGCCAGCAGCCCAGGTTGGGGTGGAGAGCAGTACTTC. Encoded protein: CASSPGWGGEQYF.

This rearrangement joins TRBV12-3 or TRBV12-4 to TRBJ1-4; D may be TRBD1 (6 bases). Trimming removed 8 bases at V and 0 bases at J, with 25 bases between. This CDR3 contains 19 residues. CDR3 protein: CASGGGQGTFWTTNEKLFF. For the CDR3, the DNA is TGTGCCAGCGGGGGAGGGCAGGGGACCTTTTGGACAACTAATGAAAAACTGTTTTTT.

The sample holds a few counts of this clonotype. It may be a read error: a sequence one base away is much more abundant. CDR3 amino acids: CAISEPFGKETQYF. The CDR3 DNA reads TGTGCCATCAGTGAGCCGTTTGGGAAAGAGACCCAGTACTTC. J is TRBJ2-5 and V is TRBV10-3; D gene unclear. The CDR3 has 14 residues. The V and J ends lost 2 bases and 3 bases respectively, with 10 bases between them. Germline CDR1 and CDR2: ENHRY and SYGVKD.

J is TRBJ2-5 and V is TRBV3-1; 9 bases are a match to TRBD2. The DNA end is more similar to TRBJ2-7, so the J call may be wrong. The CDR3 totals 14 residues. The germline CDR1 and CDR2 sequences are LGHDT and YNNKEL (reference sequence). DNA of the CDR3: TGTGCCAGCAGCCAACTAGCGGGGACTTACGAGCAGTACGTC. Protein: CASSQLAGTYEQYV.